Presented here are 16 T cell receptor beta chains from one specimen sequenced in a study of OX40 agonist ivuxolimab in advanced cancers. Repertoires were generated with immunoSEQ multiplex PCR, while TCRdb's copy carries only in-frame clones and drops some. The sample lists fewer than 100,000 clones; approximately 84% were seen once. The sequences come from CD4+ or CD8+ T cells sorted from blood, collected in a trial of the OX40 agonist ivuxolimab. The source is an adult with an advanced solid tumor such as melanoma, head and neck, liver or kidney cancer.

This sequence joins TRBV28 and TRBJ2-1; TRBD2 agrees at 10 bases. In germline, CDR1 is MDHEN, CDR2 SYDVKM. The CDR3 has 17 amino acids. J lost 4 bases, V lost 1 base, and 7 bases had no gene match. This CDR3 is CASSLYSTSGVYNEQFF. The CDR3 coding sequence is TGTGCCAGCAGTTTATACTCCACTAGCGGGGTATACAATGAGCAGTTCTTC. The full variable domain, completed using reference TRBV28 and TRBJ2-1, is DVKVTQSSRYLVKRTGEKVFLECVQDMDHENMFWYRQDPGLGLRLIYFSYDVKMKEKGDIPEGYSVSREKKERFSLILESASTNQTSMYLCASSLYSTSGVYNEQFFGPGTRLTVL.

The DNA for the CDR3 is TGTGCCAGCAGTTCAACAGGGCTGGTGGAAGATACGCAGTATTTT. Protein sequence: CASSSTGLVEDTQYF. The chain joins TRBV28 to TRBJ2-3, with a weak D call TRBD1 (6 bases). The CDR3 sequence is 15 residues long. Germline V gene sequence: CDR1 MDHEN, CDR2 SYDVKM. The V end was cut by 4 bases, the J end by 5 bases, with 16 bases between.

This chain joins TRBV18 and TRBJ1-3, with D hard to call. The germline V gene encodes CDR1 KGHSH and CDR2 LQKENI. The ends were cut back, 3 bases at V and 0 bases at J, with 3 bases in the middle. This CDR3 region has 13 residues. The CDR3 reads CASSPSSGNTIYF. The CDR3 DNA sequence: TGTGCCAGCTCACCTTCCTCTGGAAACACCATATATTTT. Drawing the rest from reference TRBV18 and TRBJ1-3, the complete variable domain is NAGVMQNPRHLVRRRGQEARLRCSPMKGHSHVYWYRQLPEEGLKFMVYLQKENIIDESGMPKERFSAEFPKEGPSILRIQQVVRGDSAAYFCASSPSSGNTIYFGEGSWLTVV.

The genes are TRBV7-2 and TRBJ1-2; D remains ambiguous. Germline CDR1 and CDR2: SGHTA and FQGNSA. V was clipped by 1 base and J by 4 bases, with 16 bases between them. The CDR3 has 16 amino acids. CDR3 nucleotides: TGTGCCAGCAGCTTAGACCAGCGGATAGAACTCTATGGCTACACCTTC. It is translated as CASSLDQRIELYGYTF.

The V call is TRBV19, the J call TRBJ1-1, with D perhaps matching TRBD1 (5 bases). CDR3 size: 12 residues. V lost 3 bases and J 7 bases, leaving 9 bases between the germline ends. Per the germline V gene, CDR1 is LNHDA and CDR2 is SQIVND (reference sequence). DNA for the CDR3: TGTGCCAGTAGTATCCGCAGGGATGAAGCTTTCTTT. As protein: CASSIRRDEAFF. Together with reference TRBV19 and TRBJ1-1, the CDR3 gives the full variable domain: DGGITQSPKYLFRKEGQNVTLSCEQNLNHDAMYWYRQDPGQGLRLIYYSQIVNDFQKGDIAEGYSVSREKKESFPLTVTSAQKNPTAFYLCASSIRRDEAFFGQGTRLTVV.

V is TRBV15 and J is TRBJ1-1, with a tentative D call TRBD1 (5 bases). Per germline, CDR1 LNHNV and CDR2 YYDKDF (reference sequence). The V end was cut by 0 bases, the J end by 1 base, with 18 bases between. This CDR3 region has 18 residues. The CDR3 reads CATSRDRRGRGGNTEAFF. The CDR3 DNA reads TGTGCCACCAGCAGAGATCGAAGAGGACGCGGGGGGAACACTGAAGCTTTCTTT.

CDR3 nucleotide sequence: TGCGCCAGCAGCCAAGATTATGGCAGAACTAACTATGGCTACACCTTC. Its translation: CASSQDYGRTNYGYTF. This chain links TRBV4-3 with TRBJ1-2, with D unresolved. The germline CDR1 and CDR2 sequences are LGHNA and YSLEER. The CDR3 has 16 amino acids. Trimming cost V 0 bases and J 0 bases, with 11 bases left between them.

This sequence joins TRBV5-4 and TRBJ2-2; no firm D call. Per germline, CDR1 SGHNT and CDR2 YYREEE (reference sequence). The ends were cut back, 4 bases at V and 6 bases at J, with 13 bases in the middle. This CDR3 region has 14 residues. The CDR3 loop reads CASSAMLGPGELFF. In DNA, the CDR3 is TGTGCCAGCAGCGCGATGTTAGGGCCCGGGGAGCTGTTTTTT. Looking up the rest from reference TRBV5-4 and TRBJ2-2 gives the full variable domain: ETGVTQSPTHLIKTRGQQVTLRCSSQSGHNTVSWYQQALGQGPQFIFQYYREEENGRGNFPPRFSGLQFPNYSSELNVNALELDDSALYLCASSAMLGPGELFFGEGSRLTVL.

The genes are TRBV7-6 and TRBJ1-5; D perhaps matches TRBD1 (6 bases). V dropped 4 bases and J dropped 4 bases, with 14 bases sitting between them. Germline V CDR1 and CDR2: SGHVS, FNYEAQ. The CDR3 is 15 amino acids. The CDR3 here is CASSSAQGLNQPQHF. The CDR3 bases are TGTGCCAGCAGCTCCGCACAGGGTCTTAATCAGCCCCAGCATTTT.

V is TRBV27 and J is TRBJ2-3, with D unresolved. CDR1 is MNHEY and CDR2 is SMNVEV in the germline V gene (reference sequence). Trimming removed 4 bases from V and 9 bases from J, with 14 bases in between. The CDR3 contains 13 residues. CDR3 nucleotides: TGTGCCAGCAGTTCACCAAACAAGATAACGCAGTATTTT. It codes for CASSSPNKITQYF.

V usage is TRBV27 and J usage is TRBJ1-4; D uncertain. CDR1 MNHEY and CDR2 SMNVEV come from the germline V gene (reference sequence). The CDR3 length is 14 residues. The germline V and J ends were trimmed by 5 bases and 6 bases, with 13 bases remaining between them. The CDR3 DNA reads as TGTGCCAGCAGTCCCGAGTTGGGCGATGAAAAACTGTTTTTT. It specifies CASSPELGDEKLFF.

The chain carries TRBV7-2 and TRBJ1-1, with a weak D call TRBD1 (6 bases). Trimming took 5 bases from V and 3 from J, leaving 10 bases between them. This CDR3 region has 13 residues. Germline V gene data show CDR1 as SGHTA and CDR2 as FQGNSA. CDR3 DNA: TGTGCCAGCAGCCCTTCAGGGGACACTGAAGCTTTCTTT. Translated, it gives CASSPSGDTEAFF. Full variable domain (missing parts from reference TRBV7-2 and TRBJ1-1): GAGVSQSPSNKVTEKGKDVELRCDPISGHTALYWYRQSLGQGLEFLIYFQGNSAPDKSGLPSDRFSAERTGGSVSTLTIQRTQQEDSAVYLCASSPSGDTEAFFGQGTRLTVV.

The chain combines TRBV18 with TRBJ1-2; D is perhaps TRBD1 (5 bases). The CDR3 totals 13 residues. Trimming took 3 bases from V and 5 from J, leaving 10 bases between them. The germline V gene has CDR1 KGHSH and CDR2 LQKENI. The CDR3 DNA is TGTGCCAGCTCACCGGAGACAGCTTATGGCTACACCTTC. It is translated as CASSPETAYGYTF.

V is TRBV5-1 and J is TRBJ2-1, with D perhaps TRBD1 (7 bases). This CDR3 has 15 residues. The germline CDR1 and CDR2 sequences are SGHRS and YFSETQ. Trimming stripped 4 bases from V and 7 bases from J, with 18 bases between. DNA for the CDR3: TGCGCCAGCAGCCAGGCAGGGGGGTACTTGAATGAGCAGTTCTTC. Amino acid sequence: CASSQAGGYLNEQFF.

The rearrangement links TRBV28 to TRBJ2-3, with 14 bases identical to TRBD2. The V gene's germline CDR1 is MDHEN and CDR2 SYDVKM. J gave up 9 bases and V 4 bases, and 9 bases lay outside the gene matches. This CDR3 region has 16 residues. CDR3 bases: TGTGCCAGCAGTTCCAGACTAGCGGGAGGGCCGCGGACGCAGTATTTT. Residues: CASSSRLAGGPRTQYF.

This clone occurred a few times. The V call is TRBV4-3, the J call TRBJ2-7; maybe TRBD2 (7 bases). Germline lookup yields CDR1 LGHNA and CDR2 YSLEER. Trimming cost V 3 bases and J 1 base, with 13 bases left between them. CDR3 length equals 15 residues. CDR3 protein: CASSQVGRGSYEQYF. DNA for the CDR3: TGCGCCAGCAGCCAGGTTGGGAGGGGGTCCTACGAGCAGTACTTC.